This T cell receptor beta chain was recovered during a study of cytomegalovirus exposure and HLA in healthy donors. Overall study findings and caveats: Most TCR sequences were uncommon, yet certain public TCRs appeared in many donors. According to a subsequent analysis, TCR clusters identified in the first cohort showed a tendency to co-occur across the roughly 110 validation repertoires. The classifier, whose performance was assessed in both the original and validation cohorts, reportedly diagnosed cytomegalovirus status with high specificity and sensitivity.

Method: immunoSEQ multiplex PCR; TCRdb's copy keeps in-frame clones and lacks some. Among 250,000 to 350,000 clones listed, roughly 90% were seen once. A word on this clone: The antigen remains undetermined.

The validation cohort, a group of roughly 120 subjects, included the donors and was separate from the approximately 680-subject first cohort. The CDR3 is 14 residues long. V was shortened by 5 bases and J by 2 bases, with 12 bases between the two germline ends. The V gene's germline CDR1 is SGHVS and CDR2 FQNEAQ. The sample comprised PBMCs. This TCR was recovered from a woman between 18 and 30 years old in good health and CMV-seronegative. V and J are TRBV7-8 and TRBJ1-2; D might be TRBD1 (6 bases). The CDR3 DNA follows: TGTGCCAGCAGCAACAGGGACGGGAACTATGGCTACACCTTC. Residues: CASSNRDGNYGYTF.